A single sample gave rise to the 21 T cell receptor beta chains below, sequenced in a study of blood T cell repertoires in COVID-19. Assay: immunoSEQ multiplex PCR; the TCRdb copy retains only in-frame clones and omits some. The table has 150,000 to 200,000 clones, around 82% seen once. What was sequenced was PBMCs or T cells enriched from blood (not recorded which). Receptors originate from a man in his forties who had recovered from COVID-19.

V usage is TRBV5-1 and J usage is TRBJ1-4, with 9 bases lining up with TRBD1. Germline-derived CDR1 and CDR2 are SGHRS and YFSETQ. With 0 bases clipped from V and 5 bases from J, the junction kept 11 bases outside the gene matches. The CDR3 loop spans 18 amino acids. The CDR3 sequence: CASSLGSHRDRVNEKLFF. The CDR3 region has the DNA TGCGCCAGCAGCTTGGGTTCGCACCGGGACAGGGTCAATGAAAAACTGTTTTTT.

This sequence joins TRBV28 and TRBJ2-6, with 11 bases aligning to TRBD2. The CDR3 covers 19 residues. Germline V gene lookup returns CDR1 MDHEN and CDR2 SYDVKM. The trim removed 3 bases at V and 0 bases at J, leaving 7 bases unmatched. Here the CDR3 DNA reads TGTGCCAGCAGTTTCTTAGTTAGCGGGAGGGCCTCTGGGGCCAACGTCCTGACTTTC. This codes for CASSFLVSGRASGANVLTF.

CDR3 loop: CASSTGTSGINEQFF. The DNA for the CDR3 is TGTGCCAGCAGTACCGGGACTAGCGGGATCAATGAGCAGTTCTTC. The chain combines TRBV7-9 with TRBJ2-1; 13 bases map to TRBD2. J was trimmed by 6 bases and V by 6 bases; bases with no gene match: 5. This CDR3 contains 15 residues. Germline CDR1 reads SEHNR; CDR2 reads FQNEAQ (reference sequence).

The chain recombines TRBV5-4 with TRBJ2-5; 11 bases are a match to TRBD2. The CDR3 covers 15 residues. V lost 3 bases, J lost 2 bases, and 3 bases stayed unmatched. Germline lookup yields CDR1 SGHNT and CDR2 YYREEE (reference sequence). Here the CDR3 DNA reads TGTGCCAGCAGCTGGGGGACTAGCGGACAAGAGACCCAGTACTTC. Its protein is CASSWGTSGQETQYF.

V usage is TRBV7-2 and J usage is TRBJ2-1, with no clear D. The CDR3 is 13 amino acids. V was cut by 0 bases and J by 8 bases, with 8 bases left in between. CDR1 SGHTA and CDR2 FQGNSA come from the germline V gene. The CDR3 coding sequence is TGTGCCAGCAGCTTAGCGCGCCAGGATGAGCAGTTCTTC. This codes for CASSLARQDEQFF. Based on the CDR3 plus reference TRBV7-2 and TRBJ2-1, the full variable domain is GAGVSQSPSNKVTEKGKDVELRCDPISGHTALYWYRQSLGQGLEFLIYFQGNSAPDKSGLPSDRFSAERTGGSVSTLTIQRTQQEDSAVYLCASSLARQDEQFFGPGTRLTVL.

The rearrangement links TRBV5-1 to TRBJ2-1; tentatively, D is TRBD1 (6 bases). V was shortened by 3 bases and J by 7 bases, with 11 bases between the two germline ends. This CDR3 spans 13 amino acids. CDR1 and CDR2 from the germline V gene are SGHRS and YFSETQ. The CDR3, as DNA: TGCGCCAGCAGCTACTCACAGGGAAATGAGCAGTTCTTC. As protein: CASSYSQGNEQFF.

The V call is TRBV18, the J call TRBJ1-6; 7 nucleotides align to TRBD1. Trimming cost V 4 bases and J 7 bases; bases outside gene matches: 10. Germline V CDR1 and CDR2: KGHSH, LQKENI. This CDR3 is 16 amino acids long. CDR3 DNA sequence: TGTGCCAGCTCACAGTCAGGGGGATTATCAAATTCACCCCTCCACTTT. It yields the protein CASSQSGGLSNSPLHF. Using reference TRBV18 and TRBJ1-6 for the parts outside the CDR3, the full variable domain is NAGVMQNPRHLVRRRGQEARLRCSPMKGHSHVYWYRQLPEEGLKFMVYLQKENIIDESGMPKERFSAEFPKEGPSILRIQQVVRGDSAAYFCASSQSGGLSNSPLHFGNGTRLTVT.

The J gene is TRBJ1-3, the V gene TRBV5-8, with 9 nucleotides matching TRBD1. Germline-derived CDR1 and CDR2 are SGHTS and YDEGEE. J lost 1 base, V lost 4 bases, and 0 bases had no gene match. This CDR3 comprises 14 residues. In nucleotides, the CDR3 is TGTGCCAGCAGCGGACAGGGGTCTGGAAACACCATATATTTT. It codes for CASSGQGSGNTIYF.

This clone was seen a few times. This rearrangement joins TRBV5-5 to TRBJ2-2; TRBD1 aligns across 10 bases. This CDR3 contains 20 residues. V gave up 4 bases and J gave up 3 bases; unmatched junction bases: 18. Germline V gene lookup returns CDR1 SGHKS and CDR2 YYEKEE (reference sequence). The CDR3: CASSPEEGGTGEWDTGELFF. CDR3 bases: TGTGCCAGCAGCCCCGAAGAAGGCGGGACAGGGGAATGGGACACCGGGGAGCTGTTTTTT.

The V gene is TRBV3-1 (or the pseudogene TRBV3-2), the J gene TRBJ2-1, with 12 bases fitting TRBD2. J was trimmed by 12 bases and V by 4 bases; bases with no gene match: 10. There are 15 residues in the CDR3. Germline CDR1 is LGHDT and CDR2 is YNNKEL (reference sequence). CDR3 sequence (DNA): TGTGCCAGCAGCCCCTATACTAGCGGGAGGATGGGGCAGTTCTTC. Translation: CASSPYTSGRMGQFF.

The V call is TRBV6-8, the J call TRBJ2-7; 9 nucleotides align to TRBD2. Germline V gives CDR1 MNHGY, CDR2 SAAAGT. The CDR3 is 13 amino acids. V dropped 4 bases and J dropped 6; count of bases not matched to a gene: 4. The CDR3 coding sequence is TGTGCCAGCAGTTTAGCGGGAGTGGGCGAGCAGTACGTC. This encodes CASSLAGVGEQYV.

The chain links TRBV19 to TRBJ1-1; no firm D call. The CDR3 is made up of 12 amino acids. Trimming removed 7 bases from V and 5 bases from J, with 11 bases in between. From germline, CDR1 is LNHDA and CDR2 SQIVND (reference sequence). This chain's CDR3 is CASKWTGTEAFF. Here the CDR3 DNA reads TGTGCCAGTAAATGGACTGGGACTGAAGCTTTCTTT.

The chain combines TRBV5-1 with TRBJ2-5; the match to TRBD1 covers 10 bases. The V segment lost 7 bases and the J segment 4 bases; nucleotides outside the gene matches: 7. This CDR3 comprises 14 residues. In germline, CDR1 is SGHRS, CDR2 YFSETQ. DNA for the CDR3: TGCGCCAGCCCTCCGGGACAGGGGATAGAGACCCAGTACTTC. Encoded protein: CASPPGQGIETQYF. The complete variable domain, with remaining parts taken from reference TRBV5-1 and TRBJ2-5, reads KAGVTQTPRYLIKTRGQQVTLSCSPISGHRSVSWYQQTPGQGLQFLFEYFSETQRNKGNFPGRFSGRQFSNSRSEMNVSTLELGDSALYLCASPPGQGIETQYFGPGTRLLVL.

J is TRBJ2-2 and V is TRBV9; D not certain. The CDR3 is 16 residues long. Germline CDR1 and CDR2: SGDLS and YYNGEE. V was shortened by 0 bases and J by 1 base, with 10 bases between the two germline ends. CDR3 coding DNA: TGTGCCAGCAGCGTAGGTGCGGTCCTGAACACCGGGGAGCTGTTTTTT. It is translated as CASSVGAVLNTGELFF.

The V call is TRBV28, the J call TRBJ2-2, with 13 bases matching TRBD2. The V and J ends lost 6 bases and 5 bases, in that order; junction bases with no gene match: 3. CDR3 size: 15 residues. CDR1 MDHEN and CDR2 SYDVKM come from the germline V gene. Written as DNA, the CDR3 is TGTGCCAGCAGCCTGGGACTAGCGGGAACCGGGGAGCTGTTTTTT. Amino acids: CASSLGLAGTGELFF.

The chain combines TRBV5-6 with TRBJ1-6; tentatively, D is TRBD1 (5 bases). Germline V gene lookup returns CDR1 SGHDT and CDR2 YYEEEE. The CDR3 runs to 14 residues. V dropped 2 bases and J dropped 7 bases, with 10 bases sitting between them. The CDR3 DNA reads TGTGCCAGCAGCTTCAAAGGGGCCAATTCACCCCTCCACTTT. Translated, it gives CASSFKGANSPLHF.

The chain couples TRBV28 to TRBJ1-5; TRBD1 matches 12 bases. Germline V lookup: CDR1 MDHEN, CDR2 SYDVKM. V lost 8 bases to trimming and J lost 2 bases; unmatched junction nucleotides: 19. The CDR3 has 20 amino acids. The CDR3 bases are TGTGCCAGCGAATCTCGGGCCGGGACAGGGGGCCCCCGAGGCAATCAGCCCCAGCATTTT. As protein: CASESRAGTGGPRGNQPQHF.

The CDR3 DNA sequence: TGTGCCAGCAGTTCCAGAACTAGCGGGAATAAGGGAGATACGCAGTATTTT. It encodes CASSSRTSGNKGDTQYF. The chain has TRBV27 and TRBJ2-3; 10 bases align to TRBD2. V lost 4 bases to trimming and J lost 5 bases; unmatched junction nucleotides: 12. Germline V gene sequence: CDR1 MNHEY, CDR2 SMNVEV (reference sequence). There are 17 residues in the CDR3.

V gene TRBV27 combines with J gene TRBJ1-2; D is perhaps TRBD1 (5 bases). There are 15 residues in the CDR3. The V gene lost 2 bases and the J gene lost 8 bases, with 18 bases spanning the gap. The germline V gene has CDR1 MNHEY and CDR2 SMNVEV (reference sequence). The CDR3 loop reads CASSLGQGMLGGYTF. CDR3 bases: TGTGCCAGCAGTTTAGGCCAGGGCATGCTGGGGGGCTACACCTTC.

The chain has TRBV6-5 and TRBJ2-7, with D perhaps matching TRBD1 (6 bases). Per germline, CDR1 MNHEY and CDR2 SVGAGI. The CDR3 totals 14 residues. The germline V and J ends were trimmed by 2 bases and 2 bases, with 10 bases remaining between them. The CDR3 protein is CASSYADRAYEQYF. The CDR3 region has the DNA TGTGCCAGCAGTTACGCGGACAGAGCCTACGAGCAGTACTTC.

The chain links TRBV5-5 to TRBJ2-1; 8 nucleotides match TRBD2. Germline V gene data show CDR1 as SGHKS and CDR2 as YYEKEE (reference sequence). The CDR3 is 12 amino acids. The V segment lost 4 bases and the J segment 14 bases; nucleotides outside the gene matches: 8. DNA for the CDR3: TGTGCCAGCAGCACACGAGCGGGAGCGGAGTTCTTC. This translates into CASSTRAGAEFF.